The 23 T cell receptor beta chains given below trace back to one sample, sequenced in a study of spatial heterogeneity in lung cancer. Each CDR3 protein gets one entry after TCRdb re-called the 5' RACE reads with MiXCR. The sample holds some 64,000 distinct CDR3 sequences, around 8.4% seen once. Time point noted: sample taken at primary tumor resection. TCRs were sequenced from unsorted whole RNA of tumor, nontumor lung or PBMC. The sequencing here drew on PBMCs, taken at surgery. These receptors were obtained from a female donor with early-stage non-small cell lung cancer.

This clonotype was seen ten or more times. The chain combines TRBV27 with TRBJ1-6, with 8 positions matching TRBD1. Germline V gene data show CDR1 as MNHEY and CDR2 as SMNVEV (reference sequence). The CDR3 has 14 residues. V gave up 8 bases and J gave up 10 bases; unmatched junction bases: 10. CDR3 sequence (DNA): TGTGCCAGCTGCCGAACAGGGGGTTGGTCACCCCTCCACTTT. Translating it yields CASCRTGGWSPLHF.

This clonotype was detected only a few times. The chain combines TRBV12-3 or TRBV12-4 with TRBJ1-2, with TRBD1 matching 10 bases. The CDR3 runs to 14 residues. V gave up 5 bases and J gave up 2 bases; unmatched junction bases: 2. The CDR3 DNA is TGTGCCAGCAGTGGGGGACAGGGGAACTATGGCTACACCTTC. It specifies CASSGGQGNYGYTF.

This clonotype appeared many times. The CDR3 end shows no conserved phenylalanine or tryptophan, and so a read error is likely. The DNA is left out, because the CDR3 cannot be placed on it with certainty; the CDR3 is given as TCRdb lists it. The chain's CDR3 is CASSSHLP. The rearrangement uses TRBV7-6 and TRBJ2-7. Germline V lookup: CDR1 SGHVS, CDR2 FNYEAQ. Ends included, the CDR3 has 8 residues.

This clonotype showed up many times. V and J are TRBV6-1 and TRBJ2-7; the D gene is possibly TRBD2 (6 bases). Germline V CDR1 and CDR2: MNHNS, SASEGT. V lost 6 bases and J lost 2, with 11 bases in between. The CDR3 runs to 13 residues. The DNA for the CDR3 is TGTGCCAGCAGACGTACGGGGGCCTACGAGCAGTACGTC. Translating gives CASRRTGAYEQYV.

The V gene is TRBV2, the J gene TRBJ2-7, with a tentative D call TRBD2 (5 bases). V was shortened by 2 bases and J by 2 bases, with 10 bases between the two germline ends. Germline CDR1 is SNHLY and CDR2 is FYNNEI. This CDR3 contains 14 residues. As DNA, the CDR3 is TGTGCCAGCAGTGAACCGGGGTACGCCTACGAGCAGTACTTC. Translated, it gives CASSEPGYAYEQYF.

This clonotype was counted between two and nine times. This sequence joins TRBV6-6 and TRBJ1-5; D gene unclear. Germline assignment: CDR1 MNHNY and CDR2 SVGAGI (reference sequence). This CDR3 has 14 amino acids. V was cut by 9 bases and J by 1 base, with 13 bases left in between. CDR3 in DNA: TGTGCCAGTGAATGGGTACCGAGCAATCAGCCCCAGCATTTT. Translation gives CASEWVPSNQPQHF.

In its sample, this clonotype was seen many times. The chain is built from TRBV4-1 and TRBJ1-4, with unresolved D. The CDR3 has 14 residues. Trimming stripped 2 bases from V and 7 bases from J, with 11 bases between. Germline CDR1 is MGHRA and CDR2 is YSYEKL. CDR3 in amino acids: CASSQTLGGEKLFF. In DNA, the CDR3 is TGCGCCAGCAGCCAAACATTGGGCGGTGAAAAACTGTTTTTT.

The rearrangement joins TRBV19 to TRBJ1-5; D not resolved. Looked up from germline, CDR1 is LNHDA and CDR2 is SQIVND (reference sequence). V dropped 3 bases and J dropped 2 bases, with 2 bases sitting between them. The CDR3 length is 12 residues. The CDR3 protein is CASSIRNQPQHF. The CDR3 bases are TGTGCCAGTAGTATTCGCAATCAGCCCCAGCATTTT.

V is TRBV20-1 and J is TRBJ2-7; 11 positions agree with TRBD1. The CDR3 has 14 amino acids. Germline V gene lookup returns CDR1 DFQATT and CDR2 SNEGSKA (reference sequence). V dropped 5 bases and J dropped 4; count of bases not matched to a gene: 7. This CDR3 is CSAWDRGKSYEQYF. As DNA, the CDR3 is TGCAGTGCTTGGGACAGGGGGAAGTCATACGAGCAGTACTTC.

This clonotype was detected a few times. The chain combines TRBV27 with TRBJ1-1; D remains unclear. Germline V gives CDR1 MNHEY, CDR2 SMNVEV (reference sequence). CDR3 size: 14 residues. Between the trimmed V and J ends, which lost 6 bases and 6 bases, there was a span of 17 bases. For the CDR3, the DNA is TGTGCCAGCAGGACCACTGGGGTAGTGGCTGAAGCTTTCTTT. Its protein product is CASRTTGVVAEAFF.

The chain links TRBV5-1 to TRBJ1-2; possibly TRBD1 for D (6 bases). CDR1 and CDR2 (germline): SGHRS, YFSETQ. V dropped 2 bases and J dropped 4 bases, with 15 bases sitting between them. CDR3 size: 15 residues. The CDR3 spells CASSFGTTASYGYTF. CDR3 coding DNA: TGCGCCAGCAGCTTCGGGACAACCGCTAGCTATGGCTACACCTTC.

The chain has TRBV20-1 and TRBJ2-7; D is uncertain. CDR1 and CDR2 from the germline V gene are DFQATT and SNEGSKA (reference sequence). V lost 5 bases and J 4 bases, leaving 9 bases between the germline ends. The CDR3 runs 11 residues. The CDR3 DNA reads TGCAGTGCTGGCGATGAATACGAGCAGTACGTC. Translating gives CSAGDEYEQYV.

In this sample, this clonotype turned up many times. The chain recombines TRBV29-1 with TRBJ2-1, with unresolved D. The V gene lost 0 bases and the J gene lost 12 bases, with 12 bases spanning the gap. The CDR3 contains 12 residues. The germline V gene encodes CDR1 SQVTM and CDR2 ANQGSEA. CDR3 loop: CSVEDPSAVQFF. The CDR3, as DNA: TGCAGCGTTGAAGATCCCAGCGCAGTGCAGTTCTTC.

In nucleotides, the CDR3 is TGTGCCAGCAGCTTAGAGGTGAGCTCCTACAATGAGCAGTTCTTC. Residues: CASSLEVSSYNEQFF. The chain uses TRBV7-2 and TRBJ2-1; no reliable D call. Trimming took 1 base from V and 0 from J, leaving 7 bases between them. The CDR3 runs to 15 residues. Germline V lookup: CDR1 SGHTA, CDR2 FQGNSA.

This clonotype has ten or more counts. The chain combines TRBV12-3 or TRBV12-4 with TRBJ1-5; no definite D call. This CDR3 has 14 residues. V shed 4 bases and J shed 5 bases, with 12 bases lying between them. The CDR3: CASSSSYRDQPQHF. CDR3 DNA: TGTGCCAGCAGTTCGAGCTATCGTGATCAGCCCCAGCATTTT.

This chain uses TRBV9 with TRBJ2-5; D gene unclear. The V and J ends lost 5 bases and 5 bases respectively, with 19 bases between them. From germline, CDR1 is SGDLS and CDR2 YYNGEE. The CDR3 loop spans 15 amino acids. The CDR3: CASSANGVGGETQYF. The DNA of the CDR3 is TGTGCCAGCAGTGCCAATGGAGTGGGTGGTGAGACCCAGTACTTC.

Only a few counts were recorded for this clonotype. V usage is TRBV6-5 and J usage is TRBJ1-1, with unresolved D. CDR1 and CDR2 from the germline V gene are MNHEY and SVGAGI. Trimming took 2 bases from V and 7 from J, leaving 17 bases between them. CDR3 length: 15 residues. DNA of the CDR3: TGTGCCAGCAGTTACCGTCCCCCCCAAACGGGTGAAGCTTTCTTT. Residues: CASSYRPPQTGEAFF.

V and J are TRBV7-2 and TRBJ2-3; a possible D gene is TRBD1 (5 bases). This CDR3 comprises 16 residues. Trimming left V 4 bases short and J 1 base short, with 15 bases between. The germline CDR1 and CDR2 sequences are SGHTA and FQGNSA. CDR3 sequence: CASSSLWGLGTDTQYF. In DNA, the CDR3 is TGTGCCAGCAGCTCCCTTTGGGGCTTGGGCACAGATACGCAGTATTTT.

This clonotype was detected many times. The CDR3 loop reads CASSLASAGGAEAFF. DNA for the CDR3: TGTGCCAGCAGCTTAGCGTCGGCAGGTGGGGCTGAAGCTTTCTTT. V gene TRBV7-6 combines with J gene TRBJ1-1, with D unresolved. Per the germline V gene, CDR1 is SGHVS and CDR2 is FNYEAQ. The CDR3 spans 15 residues. V dropped 0 bases and J dropped 6 bases, with 14 bases sitting between them.

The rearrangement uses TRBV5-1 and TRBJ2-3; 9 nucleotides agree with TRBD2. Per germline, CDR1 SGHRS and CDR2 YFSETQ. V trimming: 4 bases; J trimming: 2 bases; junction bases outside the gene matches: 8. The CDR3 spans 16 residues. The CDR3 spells CASSQGVAGATDTQYF. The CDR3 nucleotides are TGCGCCAGCAGCCAAGGAGTAGCGGGGGCCACAGATACGCAGTATTTT.

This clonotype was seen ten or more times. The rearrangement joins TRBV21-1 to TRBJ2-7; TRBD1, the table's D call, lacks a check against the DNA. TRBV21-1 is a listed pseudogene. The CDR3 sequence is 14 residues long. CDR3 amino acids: CASTPAGSAYEQYV. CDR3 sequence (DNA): TGTGCCAGCACCCCGGCAGGGTCGGCCTACGAGCAGTACGTC.

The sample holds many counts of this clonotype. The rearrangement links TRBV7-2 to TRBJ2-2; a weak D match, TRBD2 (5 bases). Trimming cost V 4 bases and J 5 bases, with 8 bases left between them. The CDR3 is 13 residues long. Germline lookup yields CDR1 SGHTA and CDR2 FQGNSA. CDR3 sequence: CASSWERTGELFF. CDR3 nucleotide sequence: TGTGCCAGCAGCTGGGAGCGGACCGGGGAGCTGTTTTTT.

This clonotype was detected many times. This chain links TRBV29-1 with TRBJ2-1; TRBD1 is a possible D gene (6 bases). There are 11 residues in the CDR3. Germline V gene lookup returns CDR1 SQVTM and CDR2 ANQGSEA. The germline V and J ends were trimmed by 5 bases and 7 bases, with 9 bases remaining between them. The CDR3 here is CSVLRGNEQFF. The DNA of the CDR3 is TGCAGCGTTTTAAGGGGGAATGAGCAGTTCTTC.